The clone carrying this TCR beta chain was counted a single time. Its target is not known. This entry is derived from a study of memory CD4+ T cells and cytomegalovirus serostatus. Study details: Of the healthy Belgian adults, fewer than 10 were CMV seropositive and 20 to 30 seronegative. The study, taken as a whole, reports: Of under 200 reported CMV TCRbeta sequences, some 67 were found in memory CD4+ repertoires. CMV serostatus prediction reached median AUC about 0.95, or 0.9 with US-trained model.

CDR1 WNHNN and CDR2 SYGVQD come from the germline V gene (reference sequence). This CDR3 region has 16 residues. Trimming shortened V by 8 bases and J by 0 bases, and 17 bases separated the two germline ends. Libraries were prepared by immunoSEQ multiplex PCR; TCRdb keeps only in-frame clonotypes and omits some of them. The sample includes some 95,000 clones, 80% seen only once; the top ten take roughly 4%. Single viable CD3+CD4+CD8-CD45RO+ cells were sorted as the memory CD4+ T cells. CD4+ T cells were isolated by positive magnetic selection. The receptor's source is an adult in good health and CMV-seropositive. This chain connects TRBV10-1 to TRBJ2-1; D not certain. The sequencing sample was made of memory CD4+ T cells from blood. The CDR3 spells CASPARRRSSYNEQFF. CDR3 nucleotides: TGCGCCAGCCCTGCCCGAAGGCGAAGCTCCTACAATGAGCAGTTCTTC.